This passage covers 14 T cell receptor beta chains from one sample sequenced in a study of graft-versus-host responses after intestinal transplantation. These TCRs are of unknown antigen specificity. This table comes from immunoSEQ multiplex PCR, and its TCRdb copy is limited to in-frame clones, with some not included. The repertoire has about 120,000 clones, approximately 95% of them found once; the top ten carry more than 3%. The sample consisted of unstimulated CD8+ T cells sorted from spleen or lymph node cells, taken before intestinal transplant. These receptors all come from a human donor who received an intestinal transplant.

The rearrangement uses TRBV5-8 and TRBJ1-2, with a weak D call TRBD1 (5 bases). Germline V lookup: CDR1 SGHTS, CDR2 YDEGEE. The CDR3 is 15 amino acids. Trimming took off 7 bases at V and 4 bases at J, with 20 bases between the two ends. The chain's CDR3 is CASGSLRDPFYGYTF. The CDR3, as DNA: TGTGCCAGCGGCTCCCTCCGGGACCCCTTCTATGGCTACACCTTC.

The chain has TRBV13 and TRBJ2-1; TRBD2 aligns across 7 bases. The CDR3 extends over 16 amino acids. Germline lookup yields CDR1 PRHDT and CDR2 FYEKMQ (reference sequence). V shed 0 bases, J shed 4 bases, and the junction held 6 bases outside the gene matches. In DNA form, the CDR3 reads TGTGCCAGCAGCTTAGGCGGCGGGAGTACTTACAATGAGCAGTTCTTC. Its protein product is CASSLGGGSTYNEQFF.

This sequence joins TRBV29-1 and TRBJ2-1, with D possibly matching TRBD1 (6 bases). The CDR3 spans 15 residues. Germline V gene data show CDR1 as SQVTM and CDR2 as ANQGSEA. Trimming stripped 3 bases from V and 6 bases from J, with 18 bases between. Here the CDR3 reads CSVEGHINGRNEQFF. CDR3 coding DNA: TGCAGCGTTGAGGGACACATAAACGGCCGCAATGAGCAGTTCTTC.

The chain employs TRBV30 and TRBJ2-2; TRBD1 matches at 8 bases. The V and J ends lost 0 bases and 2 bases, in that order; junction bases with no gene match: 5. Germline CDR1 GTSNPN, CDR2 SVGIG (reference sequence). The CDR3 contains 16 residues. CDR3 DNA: TGTGCCTGGAGTGTAACAGGGGGTCGAAACACCGGGGAGCTGTTTTTT. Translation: CAWSVTGGRNTGELFF.

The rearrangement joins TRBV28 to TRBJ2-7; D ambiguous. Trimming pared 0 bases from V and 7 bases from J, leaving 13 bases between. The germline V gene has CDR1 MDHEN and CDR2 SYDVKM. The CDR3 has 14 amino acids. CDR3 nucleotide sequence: TGTGCCAGCAGTTTATGGGCAGGAAATCCTGAGCAGTACTTC. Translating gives CASSLWAGNPEQYF.

DNA of the CDR3: TGCGCCAGCAGCCAAGATAGAACGATCTACGAGCAGTACTTC. It specifies CASSQDRTIYEQYF. The chain carries TRBV4-3 and TRBJ2-7; the D is unclear. Trimming left V 0 bases short and J 3 bases short, with 9 bases between. The CDR3 is made up of 14 amino acids. Germline values: CDR1 LGHNA, CDR2 YSLEER.

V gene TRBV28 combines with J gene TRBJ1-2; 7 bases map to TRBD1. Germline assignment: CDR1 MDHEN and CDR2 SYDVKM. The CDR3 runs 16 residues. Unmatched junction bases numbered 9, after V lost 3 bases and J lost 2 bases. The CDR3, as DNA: TGTGCCAGCAGTTTCCCCGGGACAGAGGGAAACTATGGCTACACCTTC. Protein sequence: CASSFPGTEGNYGYTF.

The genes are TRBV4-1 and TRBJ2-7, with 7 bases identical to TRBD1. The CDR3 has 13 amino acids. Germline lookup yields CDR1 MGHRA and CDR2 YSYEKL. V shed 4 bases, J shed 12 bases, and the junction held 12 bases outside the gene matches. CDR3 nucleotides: TGCGCCAGCAGCCGGGGACAGTCGAAGAGGTTGTACTTC. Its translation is CASSRGQSKRLYF.

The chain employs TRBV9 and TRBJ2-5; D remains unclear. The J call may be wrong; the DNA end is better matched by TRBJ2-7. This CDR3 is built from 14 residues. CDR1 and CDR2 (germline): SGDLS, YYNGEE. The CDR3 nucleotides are TGTGCCAGCAGCGCGTCCTTGAGCTCCTACGAGCAGTACTTC. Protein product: CASSASLSSYEQYF.

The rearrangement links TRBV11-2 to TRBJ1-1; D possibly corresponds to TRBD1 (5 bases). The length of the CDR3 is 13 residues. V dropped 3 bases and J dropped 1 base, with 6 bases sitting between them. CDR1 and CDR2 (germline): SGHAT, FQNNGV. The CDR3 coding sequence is TGTGCCAGCAGCTTCGGACAGAACACTGAAGCTTTCTTT. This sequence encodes CASSFGQNTEAFF.

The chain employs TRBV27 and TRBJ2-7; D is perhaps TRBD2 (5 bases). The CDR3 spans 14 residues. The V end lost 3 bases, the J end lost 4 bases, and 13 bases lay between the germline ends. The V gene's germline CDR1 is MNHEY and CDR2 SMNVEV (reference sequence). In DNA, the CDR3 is TGTGCCAGCAGTTTTTCAAGGACGGGATACGAGCAGTACTTC. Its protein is CASSFSRTGYEQYF.

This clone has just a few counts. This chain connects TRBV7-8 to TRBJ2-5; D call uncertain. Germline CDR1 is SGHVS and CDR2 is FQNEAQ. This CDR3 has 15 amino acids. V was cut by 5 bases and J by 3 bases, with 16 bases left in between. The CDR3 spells CASSPRANREETQYF. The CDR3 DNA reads TGTGCCAGCAGCCCACGGGCCAACAGAGAAGAGACCCAGTACTTC.

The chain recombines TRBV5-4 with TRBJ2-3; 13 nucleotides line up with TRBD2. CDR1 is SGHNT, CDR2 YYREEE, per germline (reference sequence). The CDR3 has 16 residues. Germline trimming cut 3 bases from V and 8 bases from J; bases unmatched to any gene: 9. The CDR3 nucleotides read TGTGCCAGCAGCTCGATTCGGACTAGCGGGGGAGGTACGCAGTATTTT. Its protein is CASSSIRTSGGGTQYF.

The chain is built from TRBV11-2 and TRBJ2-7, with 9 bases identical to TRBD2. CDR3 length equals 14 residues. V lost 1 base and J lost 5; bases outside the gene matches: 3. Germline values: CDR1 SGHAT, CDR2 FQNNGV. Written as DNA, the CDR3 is TGTGCCAGCAGCTTAGCAGCGGGAGGTAACGAGCAGTACTTC. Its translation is CASSLAAGGNEQYF.